Listed below are T cell receptor beta chains from one sample, sequenced in a study of OX40 agonist ivuxolimab in advanced cancers. TCRdb's table, derived via immunoSEQ multiplex PCR, lists solely in-frame clones and lacks some. The sample comprises tens of thousands of clones, approximately 87% of which are singletons, and around 0.95% rests with the top ten. Sample: CD4+ or CD8+ T cells sorted from blood, taken in a trial of the OX40 agonist ivuxolimab. These receptors were taken from an adult with an advanced solid tumor such as melanoma, head and neck, liver or kidney cancer. Each CDR3 is given with its conserved first and last residue. Each record gives: clone size, D gene, V gene, J gene, CDR3 protein, CDR3 DNA. D genes are given only for firm matches. Rows give clone size only sometimes, using once, few, many, or a class for an expanded clone.

>few|-|TRBV19|TRBJ2-1
CASNPGPLYNEQFF
TGTGCCAGTAACCCCGGACCACTATACAATGAGCAGTTCTTC
>-|TRBD1|TRBV19|TRBJ1-1
CASSPGTGGLGDTEAFF
TGTGCCAGTAGCCCCGGGACAGGGGGCTTGGGGGACACTGAAGCTTTCTTT
>-|TRBD1|TRBV7-2|TRBJ1-3
CASSLDRSSGNTIYF
TGTGCCAGCAGCCTGGACAGGTCCTCTGGAAACACCATATATTTT
>few|TRBD1|TRBV19|TRBJ1-1
CASMGTARTEAFF
TGTGCCAGTATGGGGACAGCGAGGACTGAAGCTTTCTTT
>-|-|TRBV5-4|TRBJ2-1
CASRVGTHTSGEQFF
TGTGCCAGCCGAGTCGGGACTCACACCTCAGGTGAGCAGTTCTTC
>-|-|TRBV7-2|TRBJ2-2
CASSLRGPDTGELFF
TGTGCCAGCAGCTTAAGGGGCCCCGACACCGGGGAGCTGTTTTTT
>-|TRBD1|TRBV7-8|TRBJ1-4
CASSLGQGANEKLFF
TGTGCCAGCAGCTTAGGACAGGGGGCTAATGAAAAACTGTTTTTT
>-|TRBD1|TRBV4-3|TRBJ1-5
CASSQVRQGNQPQHF
TGCGCCAGCAGCCAAGTGAGACAGGGAAATCAGCCCCAGCATTTT
>-|TRBD1|TRBV5-4|TRBJ2-6
CASSPAQGAGSGANVLTF
TGTGCCAGCAGCCCAGCACAGGGGGCGGGCTCTGGGGCCAACGTCCTGACTTTC
>-|-|TRBV28|TRBJ2-5
CASSLQETQYF
TGTGCCAGCAGTTTACAGGAGACCCAGTACTTC
>once|-|TRBV5-1|TRBJ2-2
CASSLEAVGLTGELFF
TGCGCCAGCAGCTTGGAGGCGGTCGGTCTCACCGGGGAGCTGTTTTTT
>-|-|TRBV28|TRBJ2-5
CASTRTPTGVETQYF
TGTGCCAGCACCCGAACCCCCACCGGGGTGGAGACCCAGTACTTC
>-|TRBD1|TRBV27|TRBJ2-7
CASSPTGFRYEQYF
TGTGCCAGCAGTCCGACAGGGTTTAGATACGAGCAGTACTTC
>-|-|TRBV28|TRBJ2-7
CASSLQGPYEQYF
TGTGCCAGCAGTTTGCAGGGGCCCTACGAGCAGTACTTC
>-|TRBD1|TRBV4-1|TRBJ1-6
CASSPLAGGGNSPLHF
TGCGCCAGCAGCCCGCTGGCAGGGGGAGGCAATTCACCCCTCCACTTT
>-|-|TRBV30|TRBJ2-3
CAWSVASVKDTQYF
TGTGCCTGGAGTGTTGCTAGCGTTAAAGATACGCAGTATTTT
>once|-|TRBV5-1|TRBJ2-2
CASRPEPNTGELFF
TGCGCCAGCAGGCCGGAGCCGAACACCGGGGAGCTGTTTTTT
>once|TRBD2|TRBV28|TRBJ2-7
CASSSPASGTYEQYF
TGTGCCAGCAGTTCCCCGGCTAGCGGGACCTACGAGCAGTACTTC
>-|-|TRBV6-5|TRBJ2-3
CAVKFGHSSPDTQYF
TGTGCCGTAAAGTTTGGACATTCCTCCCCGGATACGCAGTATTTT